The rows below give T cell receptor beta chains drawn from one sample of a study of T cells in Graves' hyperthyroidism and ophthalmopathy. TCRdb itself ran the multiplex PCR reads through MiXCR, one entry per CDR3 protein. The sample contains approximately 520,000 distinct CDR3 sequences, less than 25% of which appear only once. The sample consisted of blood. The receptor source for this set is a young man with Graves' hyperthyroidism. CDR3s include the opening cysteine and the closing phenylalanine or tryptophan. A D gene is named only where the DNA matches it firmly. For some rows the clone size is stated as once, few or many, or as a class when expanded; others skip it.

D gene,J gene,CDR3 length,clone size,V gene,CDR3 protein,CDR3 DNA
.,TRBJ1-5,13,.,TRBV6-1,CASSEEDLMAQHF,TGTGCCAGCAGTGAAGAGGACCTCATGGCCCAGCATTTT
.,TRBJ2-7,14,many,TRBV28,CASIPRGGEYEQYF,TGTGCCAGCATCCCCCGCGGGGGCGAATACGAGCAGTACTTC
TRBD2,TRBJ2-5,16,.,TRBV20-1,CSARRLAGGVQETQYF,TGCAGTGCTAGACGTCTAGCGGGAGGGGTCCAAGAGACCCAGTACTTC
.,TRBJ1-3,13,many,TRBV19,CASSIGAGNTIYF,TGTGCCAGTAGTATCGGCGCCGGAAACACCATATATTTT
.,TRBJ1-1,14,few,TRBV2,CASRAGGAGTEAFF,TGTGCCAGCAGGGCGGGAGGGGCAGGCACTGAAGCTTTCTTT
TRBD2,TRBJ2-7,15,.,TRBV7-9,CASSSLRRDYYEQYF,TGTGCCAGCAGCTCTCTACGGAGGGACTACTACGAGCAGTACTTC
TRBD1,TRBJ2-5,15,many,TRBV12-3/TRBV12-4,CASSPSDREGETQYF,TGTGCCAGCAGTCCTTCGGACAGGGAAGGAGAGACCCAGTACTTC
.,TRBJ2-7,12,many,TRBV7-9,CASRGLFTEQYF,TGTGCCAGCAGGGGGCTATTCACCGAGCAGTACTTC
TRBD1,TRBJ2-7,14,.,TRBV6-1,CASTAETGSYEQYF,TGTGCCAGCACTGCAGAGACAGGGTCCTACGAGCAGTACTTC
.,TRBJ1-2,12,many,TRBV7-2,CASSQRTEGYTF,TGTGCCAGCAGCCAACGGACGGAGGGCTACACCTTC
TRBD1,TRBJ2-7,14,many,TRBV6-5,CASSYSRQGNEQYF,TGTGCCAGCAGTTACTCGAGACAGGGGAACGAGCAGTACTTC
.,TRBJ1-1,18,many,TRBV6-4,CASTGLGRGAPMNTEAFF,TGTGCCAGCACCGGTTTAGGGAGAGGTGCACCCATGAACACTGAAGCTTTCTTT
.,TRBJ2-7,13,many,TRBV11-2,CASSLDSVYEQYF,TGTGCCAGCAGCTTAGATTCAGTTTACGAGCAGTACTTC
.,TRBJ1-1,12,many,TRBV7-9,CASSFGQSEAFF,TGTGCCAGCAGCTTCGGACAGTCTGAAGCTTTCTTT
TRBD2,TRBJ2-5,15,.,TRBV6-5,CASSFLAGGKETQYF,TGTGCCAGCAGTTTTCTAGCGGGGGGGAAAGAGACCCAGTACTTC
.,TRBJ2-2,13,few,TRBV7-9,CASRDSLTGELFF,TGTGCCAGCAGAGACAGTCTCACCGGGGAGCTGTTTTTT
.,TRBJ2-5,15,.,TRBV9,CASSPLTGFGETQYF,TGTGCCAGCAGCCCCTTAACCGGATTTGGGGAGACCCAGTACTTC
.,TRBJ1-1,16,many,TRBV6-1,CASSEQGGGGGTEAFF,TGTGCCAGCAGTGAACAAGGCGGTGGGGGCGGGACTGAAGCTTTCTTT